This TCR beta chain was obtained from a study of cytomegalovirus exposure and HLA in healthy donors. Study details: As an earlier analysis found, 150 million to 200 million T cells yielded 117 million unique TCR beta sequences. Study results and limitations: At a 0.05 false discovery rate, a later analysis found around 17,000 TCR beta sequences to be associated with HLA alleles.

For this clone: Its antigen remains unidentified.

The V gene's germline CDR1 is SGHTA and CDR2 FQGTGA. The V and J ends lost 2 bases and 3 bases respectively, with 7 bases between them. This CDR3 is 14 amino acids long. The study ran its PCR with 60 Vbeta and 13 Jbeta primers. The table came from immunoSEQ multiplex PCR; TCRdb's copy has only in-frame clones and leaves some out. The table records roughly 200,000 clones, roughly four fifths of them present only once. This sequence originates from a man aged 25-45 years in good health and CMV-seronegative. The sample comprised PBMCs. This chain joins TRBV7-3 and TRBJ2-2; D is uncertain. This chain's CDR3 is CASSLVAYTGELFF. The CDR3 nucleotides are TGTGCCAGCAGCTTAGTAGCATACACCGGGGAGCTGTTTTTT.